This entry lists 18 T cell receptor beta chains sequenced from one sample in a study of cytomegalovirus exposure and HLA in healthy donors. Researchers ran the PCR with 60 Vbeta and 13 Jbeta primers. Some clones are missing from TCRdb's copy, which holds only in-frame ones; the method was immunoSEQ multiplex PCR. The table has about 110,000 clones, about 61% seen once; the top ten hold 2.2%. The sequenced sample was PBMCs. The receptors originated from a woman aged 25 to 39 in good health and CMV-seronegative.

The CDR3 DNA is TGTGCCAGCAGCTCAGGAGGTTTTACAGATACGCAGTATTTT. Its translation is CASSSGGFTDTQYF. The V call is TRBV7-2, the J call TRBJ2-3; the D gene is possibly TRBD2 (5 bases). CDR1 and CDR2 from the germline V gene are SGHTA and FQGNSA. The CDR3 has 14 amino acids. Trimming took 4 bases from V and 3 from J, leaving 11 bases between them.

This clone has just a few counts. This sequence joins TRBV2 and TRBJ1-4, with D perhaps TRBD1 (5 bases). V was cut by 1 base and J by 3 bases, with 9 bases left in between. The germline gives CDR1 SNHLY, CDR2 FYNNEI. The CDR3 loop spans 15 amino acids. CDR3 amino acids: CASSEGGRPNEKLFF. The DNA for the CDR3 is TGTGCCAGCAGTGAAGGGGGCAGGCCTAATGAAAAACTGTTTTTT.

This chain uses TRBV20-1 with TRBJ1-2; D gene uncertain. The length of the CDR3 is 11 residues. Germline CDR1 reads DFQATT; CDR2 reads SNEGSKA (reference sequence). Between the trimmed V and J ends, which lost 7 bases and 5 bases, there was a span of 11 bases. The CDR3 sequence: CSVGSGYGYTF. The CDR3 coding sequence is TGCAGTGTCGGGAGTGGGTATGGCTACACCTTC.

The J gene is TRBJ2-7, the V gene TRBV10-3, with 9 nucleotides matching TRBD2. Germline lookup yields CDR1 ENHRY and CDR2 SYGVKD. The CDR3 length is 14 residues. The trim removed 6 bases at V and 5 bases at J, leaving 8 bases unmatched. This CDR3 reads CAIRTSGRGHEQYF. CDR3 nucleotide sequence: TGTGCCATCAGGACTAGCGGCAGAGGTCACGAGCAGTACTTC.

The CDR3: CASSRHPDSGANVLTF. CDR3 in DNA: TGTGCCAGCAGCCGACACCCAGACTCTGGGGCCAACGTCCTGACTTTC. V usage is TRBV7-3 and J usage is TRBJ2-6; no definite D call. V lost 5 bases, J lost 0 bases, and 11 bases lay in between. This CDR3 comprises 16 residues. Germline V gives CDR1 SGHTA, CDR2 FQGTGA.

The chain combines TRBV28 with TRBJ1-4; the D gene is possibly TRBD1 (6 bases). The CDR3 contains 15 residues. Germline loops: CDR1 MDHEN, CDR2 SYDVKM. V lost 9 bases and J lost 8, with 22 bases in between. The CDR3 region is CASSLSGGPREKLFF. CDR3 DNA sequence: TGTGCCAGTTCCCTTTCCGGGGGGCCCAGGGAAAAACTGTTTTTT.

The V and J genes are TRBV29-1 and TRBJ2-2; tentative D call: TRBD1 (5 bases). The germline V gene encodes CDR1 SQVTM and CDR2 ANQGSEA. There are 13 residues in the CDR3. Trimming took 5 bases from V and 1 from J, leaving 8 bases between them. CDR3 nucleotide sequence: TGCAGCGTTAGGGGCAGGAACACCGGGGAGCTGTTTTTT. Translated, it gives CSVRGRNTGELFF.

The chain uses TRBV19 and TRBJ1-5, with D perhaps matching TRBD1 (6 bases). V was trimmed by 5 bases and J by 7 bases, leaving 21 bases between them. CDR1 and CDR2 (germline): LNHDA, SQIVND (reference sequence). This CDR3 has 16 residues. The CDR3 reads CASSANHRGEGQPQHF. CDR3 DNA: TGTGCCAGTAGTGCTAATCATAGGGGGGAGGGCCAGCCCCAGCATTTT. Full variable domain (remainder filled in from reference TRBV19 and TRBJ1-5): DGGITQSPKYLFRKEGQNVTLSCEQNLNHDAMYWYRQDPGQGLRLIYYSQIVNDFQKGDIAEGYSVSREKKESFPLTVTSAQKNPTAFYLCASSANHRGEGQPQHFGDGTRLSIL.

This clone was observed a handful of times. V is TRBV18 and J is TRBJ2-2; the match to TRBD2 covers 7 bases. V trimming: 0 bases; J trimming: 6 bases; junction bases outside the gene matches: 7. Germline assignment: CDR1 KGHSH and CDR2 LQKENI. The CDR3 runs 16 residues. CDR3 DNA sequence: TGTGCCAGCTCACCACCGAGCGGGATGTATCCCGGGGAGCTGTTTTTT. Amino acid sequence: CASSPPSGMYPGELFF.

The chain links TRBV9 to TRBJ1-1; a weak D match, TRBD1 (6 bases). CDR3 length: 13 amino acids. Germline V gene sequence: CDR1 SGDLS, CDR2 YYNGEE. V was pared by 3 bases and J by 11 bases, with 17 bases between. The CDR3 DNA is TGTGCCAGCAGCGCCGTCGGACAGAGAAGGGCTTTCTTT. This sequence encodes CASSAVGQRRAFF.

The rearrangement joins TRBV29-1 to TRBJ1-1; 10 bases fit TRBD1. CDR3 length: 15 amino acids. V trimming: 6 bases; J trimming: 6 bases; junction bases outside the gene matches: 13. CDR1 SQVTM and CDR2 ANQGSEA come from the germline V gene. DNA of the CDR3: TGCAGCGTCGCCCCCCGGACAGGGGGGGTTTCTGAAGCTTTCTTT. Protein sequence: CSVAPRTGGVSEAFF.

The J gene is TRBJ2-5, the V gene TRBV18; 8 bases agree with TRBD1. The CDR3 is 14 amino acids. Germline CDR1 is KGHSH and CDR2 is LQKENI. Trimming cost V 6 bases and J 5 bases; bases outside gene matches: 8. CDR3 nucleotides: TGTGCCAGCTCTGACGGACAGGGCGTGGAGACCCAGTACTTC. This translates into CASSDGQGVETQYF.

The gene calls are TRBV25-1 and TRBJ2-3, with D possibly TRBD2 on 6 matching bases. Germline V lookup: CDR1 MGHDK, CDR2 SYGVNS. Trimming removed 7 bases from V and 2 bases from J, with 13 bases in between. This CDR3 is 14 amino acids long. In nucleotides, the CDR3 is TGTGCCAGCACTGGTCGGGGGATCACAGATACGCAGTATTTT. Its translation: CASTGRGITDTQYF. Combining the CDR3 with reference TRBV25-1 and TRBJ2-3 gives the whole variable domain EADIYQTPRYLVIGTGKKITLECSQTMGHDKMYWYQQDPGMELHLIHYSYGVNSTEKGDLSSESTVSRIRTEHFPLTLESARPSHTSQYLCASTGRGITDTQYFGPGTRLTVL.

The rearrangement uses TRBV27 and TRBJ1-3, with TRBD1 identical over 9 bases. Trimming cost V 6 bases and J 3 bases; bases outside gene matches: 6. Looked up from germline, CDR1 is MNHEY and CDR2 is SMNVEV (reference sequence). The CDR3 has 15 amino acids. CDR3 DNA: TGTGCCAGCAGACAGGGACAGGGATATGGAAACACCATATATTTT. This translates into CASRQGQGYGNTIYF.

The V and J genes are TRBV7-2 and TRBJ2-7, with TRBD2 identical over 14 bases. Germline V lookup: CDR1 SGHTA, CDR2 FQGNSA. With 7 bases clipped from V and 2 bases from J, the junction kept 4 bases outside the gene matches. CDR3 length: 15 amino acids. The CDR3 nucleotides read TGTGCCAGCACCCCGGGACTAGCGGGAGCCTACGAGCAGTACTTC. Translation gives CASTPGLAGAYEQYF.

In this sample, this clone turned up many times. The chain combines TRBV4-1 with TRBJ2-1; D not certain. The CDR3 covers 15 residues. V lost 0 bases to trimming and J lost 0 bases, with 6 bases between them. The germline V gene encodes CDR1 MGHRA and CDR2 YSYEKL. The CDR3 DNA sequence: TGCGCCAGCAGCCAAGAGACGGGCTCCTACAATGAGCAGTTCTTC. Protein sequence: CASSQETGSYNEQFF.

The chain combines TRBV9 with TRBJ1-1; perhaps TRBD1 as D (6 bases). This CDR3 comprises 13 residues. Germline loops: CDR1 SGDLS, CDR2 YYNGEE. Trimming left V 4 bases short and J 4 bases short, with 11 bases between. In nucleotides, the CDR3 is TGTGCCAGCAGCCCTACAGGGAGCACTGAAGCTTTCTTT. This codes for CASSPTGSTEAFF.

In its sample, this clone was seen a few times. The genes are TRBV7-2 and TRBJ2-7; TRBD2 agrees at 11 bases. The CDR3 sequence is 16 residues long. Trimming at V came to 5 bases and at J to 6 bases, leaving 12 bases not matched to a gene. Germline loops: CDR1 SGHTA, CDR2 FQGNSA. The CDR3: CASSRPLAGVSGEQYF. In DNA form, the CDR3 reads TGTGCCAGCAGCCGTCCACTAGCGGGAGTTTCGGGCGAGCAGTACTTC.